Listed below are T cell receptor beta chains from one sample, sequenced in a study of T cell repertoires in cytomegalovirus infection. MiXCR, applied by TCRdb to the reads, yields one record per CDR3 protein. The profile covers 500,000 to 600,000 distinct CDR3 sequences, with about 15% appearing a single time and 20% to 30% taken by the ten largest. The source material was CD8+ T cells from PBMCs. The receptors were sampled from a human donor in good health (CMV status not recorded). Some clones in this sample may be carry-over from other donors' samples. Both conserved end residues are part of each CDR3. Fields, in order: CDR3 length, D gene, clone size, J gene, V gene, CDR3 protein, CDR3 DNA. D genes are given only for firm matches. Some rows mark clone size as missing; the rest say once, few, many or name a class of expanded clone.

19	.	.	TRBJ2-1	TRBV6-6	CASSFLGGGGTPPDNEQFF	TGTGCCAGCAGCTTCTTAGGAGGGGGGGGCACACCCCCTGACAATGAGCAGTTCTTC
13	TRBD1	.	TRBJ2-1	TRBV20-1	CSARDRVANEQFF	TGCAGTGCTAGGGACAGGGTAGCCAATGAGCAGTTCTTC
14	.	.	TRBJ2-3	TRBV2	CASIRSVETDTQYF	TGTGCCAGCATCAGGTCCGTGGAAACAGATACGCAGTATTTT
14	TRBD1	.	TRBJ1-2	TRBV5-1	CASSPQGINYGYTF	TGCGCCAGCAGTCCACAGGGGATTAACTATGGCTACACCTTC
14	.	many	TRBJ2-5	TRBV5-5	CASSLGGGGETQYF	TGTGCCAGCAGCTTAGGAGGGGGAGGAGAGACCCAGTACTTC
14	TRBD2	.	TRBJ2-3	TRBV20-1	CSGTLAVSTDTQYF	TGCAGTGGGACTCTAGCGGTTAGCACAGATACGCAGTATTTT
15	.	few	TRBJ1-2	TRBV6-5	CASSYSARPNYGYTF	TGTGCCAGCAGTTACTCGGCACGCCCTAACTATGGCTACACCTTC
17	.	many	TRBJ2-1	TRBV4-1	CASSPEVSSSSYNEQFF	TGCGCCAGCAGCCCAGAGGTCTCCTCCAGCTCCTACAATGAGCAGTTCTTC
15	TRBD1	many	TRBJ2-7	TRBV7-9	CASSSGTGARYEQYF	TGTGCCAGCAGCTCCGGGACAGGGGCTCGGTACGAGCAGTACTTC
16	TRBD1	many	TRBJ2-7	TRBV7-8	CASSLALTGGSYEQYF	TGTGCCAGCAGCTTAGCGCTAACAGGGGGCTCCTACGAGCAGTACTTC
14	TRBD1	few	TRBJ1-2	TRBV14	CASSTTGGWYGYTF	TGTGCCAGCAGCACTACAGGGGGCTGGTATGGCTACACCTTC
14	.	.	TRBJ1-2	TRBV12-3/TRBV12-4	CASSLSGLTGGYTF	TGTGCCAGCAGTTTATCAGGGCTCACGGGGGGCTACACCTTC
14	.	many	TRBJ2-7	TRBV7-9	CASSSRDSNYEQYF	TGTGCCAGCAGCTCCCGGGACTCCAACTACGAGCAGTACTTC
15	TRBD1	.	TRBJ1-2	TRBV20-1	CSAPRTGLFDYGYTF	TGCAGTGCTCCCCGGACAGGGCTCTTTGACTATGGCTACACCTTC
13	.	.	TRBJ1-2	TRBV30	CAWSEYEQNGYTF	TGTGCCTGGAGTGAATACGAGCAGAATGGCTACACCTTC
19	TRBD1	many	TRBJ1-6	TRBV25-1	CASSEYSPKTGSYNSPLHF	TGTGCCAGCAGTGAATATTCCCCGAAGACAGGGTCTTATAATTCACCCCTCCACTTT
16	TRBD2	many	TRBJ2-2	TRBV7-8	CALSTFSGGAAGELFF	TGTGCCCTCTCAACATTTAGCGGGGGGGCGGCCGGGGAGCTGTTTTTT
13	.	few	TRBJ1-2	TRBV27	CASRGWSNYGYTF	TGTGCCAGCCGCGGGTGGTCTAACTATGGCTACACCTTC
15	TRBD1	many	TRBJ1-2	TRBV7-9	CASSAPGQGTYGYTF	TGTGCCAGCAGCGCACCGGGACAGGGAACCTATGGCTACACCTTC
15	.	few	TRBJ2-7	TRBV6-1	CASSFDAGSSYEQYF	TGTGCCAGCAGTTTTGACGCCGGTAGCTCCTACGAGCAGTACTTC
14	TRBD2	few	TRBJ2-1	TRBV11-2	CASSLAVLAEEQFF	TGTGCCAGCAGCTTGGCGGTACTAGCGGAAGAGCAGTTCTTC
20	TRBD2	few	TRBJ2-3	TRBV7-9	CASSLALAGGSHTSTDTQYF	TGTGCCAGCAGCTTAGCACTAGCGGGAGGTTCACACACGTCGACAGATACGCAGTATTTT